This T cell receptor (beta chain) was sequenced during a study of OX40 agonist ivuxolimab in advanced cancers. The overall study: Every 2 weeks, patients got intravenous ivuxolimab at one of six dose levels (0.01-10 mg/kg). With a range of 23 to 79, age averaged about 59 years, and 65% to 85% were male. Study results and caveats: Expansion of clones was among the lowest in partial responders at 0.1-3.0 mg/kg. More expanded clones were found, on average, in CD8+ than in CD4+ T cells.

Remarks on this clone: The antigen remains undetermined.

This CDR3 region has 15 residues. The ends were cut back, 4 bases at V and 2 bases at J, with 13 bases in the middle. Germline CDR1 reads SEHNR; CDR2 reads FQNEAQ (reference sequence). Clones were read by immunoSEQ multiplex PCR, and TCRdb kept only the in-frame ones, dropping some. Among just over 95,000 clones listed, 70% to 90% were seen once. The sequence derives from an adult with an advanced solid tumor such as melanoma, head and neck, liver or kidney cancer. The chain is built from TRBV7-9 and TRBJ2-3, with D possibly TRBD2 on 5 matching bases. The sequencing here drew on CD4+ or CD8+ T cells sorted from blood, taken in a trial of the OX40 agonist ivuxolimab. CDR3 residues: CASSSTREVTDTQYF. Written as DNA, the CDR3 is TGTGCCAGCAGCTCCACTAGAGAAGTCACAGATACGCAGTATTTT.